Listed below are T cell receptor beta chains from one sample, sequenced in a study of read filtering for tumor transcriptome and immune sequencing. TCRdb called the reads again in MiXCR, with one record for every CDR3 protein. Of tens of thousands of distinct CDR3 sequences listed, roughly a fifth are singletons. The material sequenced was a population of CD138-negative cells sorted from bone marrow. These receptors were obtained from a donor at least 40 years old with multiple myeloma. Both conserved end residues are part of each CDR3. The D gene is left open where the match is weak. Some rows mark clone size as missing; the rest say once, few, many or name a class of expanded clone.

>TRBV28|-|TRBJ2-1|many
TGTGCCAGCAGTCCCCGCGGAGATTACAATGAGCAGTTCTTC
CASSPRGDYNEQFF
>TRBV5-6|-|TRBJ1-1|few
TGTGCCAGCAGCTTGCGGACAGATTTCATGAACACTGAAGCTTTCTTT
CASSLRTDFMNTEAFF
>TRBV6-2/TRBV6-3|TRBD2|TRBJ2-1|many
TGTGCCAGCAGTTATTCTGGGACTAGCGGGCACAATGAGCAGTTCTTC
CASSYSGTSGHNEQFF
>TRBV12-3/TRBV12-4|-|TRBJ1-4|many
TGTGCCAGCAGCTCCACGGGATTGGATGAAAAACTGTTTTTT
CASSSTGLDEKLFF
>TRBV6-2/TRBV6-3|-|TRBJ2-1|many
TGTGCCAGCAGCCCCCTCCCGGACAATGAGCAGTTCTTC
CASSPLPDNEQFF
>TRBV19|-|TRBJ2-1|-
TGTACCAGTAGTATAGAACCGGACCACCCAGTGGACGAGCAGTTCTTC
CTSSIEPDHPVDEQFF
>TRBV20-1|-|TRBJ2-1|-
TGCAGTACTAGTGTATCATACCGGAATGAGCAGTTCTTC
CSTSVSYRNEQFF
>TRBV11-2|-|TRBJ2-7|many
TGTGCCAGCAGCTCCACCAGCCAAGGAAGGGAGCAGTACTTC
CASSSTSQGREQYF
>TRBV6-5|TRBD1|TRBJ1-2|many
TGTGCCAGCAGTTACTCGAGGACAGGGGGAGGCTATGGCTACACCTTC
CASSYSRTGGGYGYTF
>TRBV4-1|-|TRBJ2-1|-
TGCGCCAGCAGCCAAGGGCCAGGGGCCTACAATGAGCAGTTCTTC
CASSQGPGAYNEQFF
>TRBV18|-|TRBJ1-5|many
TGTGCCAGCTCACGGCTCCCAAATAGCAATCAGCCCCAGCATTTT
CASSRLPNSNQPQHF
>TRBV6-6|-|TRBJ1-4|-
TGTGCCAGCAGTTACAAGGGTGCGAGAGAGGGTAAAAAACTGTTCTTT
CASSYKGAREGKKLFF
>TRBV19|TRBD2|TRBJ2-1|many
TGTGCCAGTAGTAGCGGGAGTGTCTACAATGAGCAGTTCTTC
CASSSGSVYNEQFF
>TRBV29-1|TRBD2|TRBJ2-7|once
TGCAGTGGCCGGACTAGCGGGGGCTCCTACGAGCAGTACTTC
CSGRTSGGSYEQYF
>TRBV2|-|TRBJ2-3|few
TGTGCCAGCACCGGTTTACCAGATACGCAGTATTTT
CASTGLPDTQYF
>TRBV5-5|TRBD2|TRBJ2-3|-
TGTGCCAGCAGCTTTCACCCCGGGACTAGCACAGATACGTGGTATTTT
CASSFHPGTSTDTWYF
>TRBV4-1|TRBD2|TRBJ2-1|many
TGCGCCAGCAGCCAATTAGCGGGAGGGTACAATGAGCAGTTCTTC
CASSQLAGGYNEQFF
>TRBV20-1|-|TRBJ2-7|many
TGCAGTGCCCTGCCTTACACGAGCTCCTACGAGCAGTACTTC
CSALPYTSSYEQYF
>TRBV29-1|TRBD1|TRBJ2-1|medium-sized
TGCAGCGCGTGGACAGGGGGCTATGGTGAGCAGTTCTTC
CSAWTGGYGEQFF
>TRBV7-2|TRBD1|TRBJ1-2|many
TGTGCCAGCAGCCCGATGACAGGGGGATATTATGGCTACACCTTC
CASSPMTGGYYGYTF
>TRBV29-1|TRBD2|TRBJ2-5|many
TGCAGCGTTGAAGATTTGGCGGGAGATCGAGAGACCCAGTACTTC
CSVEDLAGDRETQYF
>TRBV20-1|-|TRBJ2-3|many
TGCAGTGCCGAACACGGTATTGTTACAGATACGCAGTATTTT
CSAEHGIVTDTQYF
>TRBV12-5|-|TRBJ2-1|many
TGTGCTAGTGGTTTGGCCCCCACGGGAGTCAATGAGCAGTTCTTC
CASGLAPTGVNEQFF
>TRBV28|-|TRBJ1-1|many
TGTGCCAGCAGTTTACCATTCCGGGACATAATGAACACTGAAGCTTTCTTT
CASSLPFRDIMNTEAFF
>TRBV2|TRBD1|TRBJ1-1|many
TGTGCCAGCAGAAGGGACAGGAACACTGAAGCTTTCTTT
CASRRDRNTEAFF
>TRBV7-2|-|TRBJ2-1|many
TGTGCCAGCAGCTTAAGCGGTCAGGGACTGGGTAGTGAGCAGTTCTTC
CASSLSGQGLGSEQFF
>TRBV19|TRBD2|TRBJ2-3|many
TGTGCCAGTAGTATAGATCTTGCGGGAGGATCAGATACGCAGTATTTT
CASSIDLAGGSDTQYF
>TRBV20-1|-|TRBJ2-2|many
TGCAGTGCTAGAGTACGGACGGGATTTGACTACGCGAACACCGGGGAGCTGTTTTTT
CSARVRTGFDYANTGELFF
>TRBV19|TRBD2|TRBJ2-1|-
TGTGCCAGTAGGCTGCGGGGGGGTAGGGACAATGAGCAGTTCTTC
CASRLRGGRDNEQFF
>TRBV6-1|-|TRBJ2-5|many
TGTGCCAGCACCGACGTAGCACCAGGGTGGGAGACCCAGTACTTC
CASTDVAPGWETQYF
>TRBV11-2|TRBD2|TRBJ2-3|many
TGTGCCAGCAGCTCGGGACTAGCGGGAGCGTCAGATACGCAGTATTTT
CASSSGLAGASDTQYF
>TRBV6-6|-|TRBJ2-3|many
TGTGCCAGCAGTTACTCATCGGATACGCAGTATTTT
CASSYSSDTQYF
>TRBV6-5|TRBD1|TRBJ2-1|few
TGTGCCAGCAGTTACGGGACAGGGGCCTACAATGAGCAGTTCTTC
CASSYGTGAYNEQFF
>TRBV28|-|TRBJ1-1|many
TGTGCCAGCAGTCCCTCGGAGAACACTGGGCCTTTCTTT
CASSPSENTGPFF
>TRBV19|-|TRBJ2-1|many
TGTGCCAGTAGTATTCCCGCGGGTTCCTACAATGAGCAGTTCTTC
CASSIPAGSYNEQFF
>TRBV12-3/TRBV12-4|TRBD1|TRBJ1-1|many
TGTGCCAGCAGGGGGACAGGGGGCATAAACACTGAAGCTTTCTTT
CASRGTGGINTEAFF
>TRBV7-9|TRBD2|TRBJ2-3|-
TGTGCCAGCAGCTCGCTAGCGGGGCGCACAGATACGCAGTATTTT
CASSSLAGRTDTQYF
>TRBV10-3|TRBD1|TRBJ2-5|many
TGTGCCATCAGCCCCGGACAGGGCGGGGAAGAGACCCAGTACTTC
CAISPGQGGEETQYF
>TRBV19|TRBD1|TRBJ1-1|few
TGTGCCAGTATTGGAGTTCGCGGGACAGAGGTGAACACTGAAGCTTTCTTT
CASIGVRGTEVNTEAFF
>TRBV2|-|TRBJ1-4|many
TGTGCCAGCATCCCTGGCCGGAATGAAAAACTGTTTTTT
CASIPGRNEKLFF
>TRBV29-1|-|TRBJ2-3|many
TGCAGCGTCCGTTCTAGCTTCACAGATACGCAGTATTTT
CSVRSSFTDTQYF
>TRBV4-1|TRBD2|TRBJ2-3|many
TGCGCCAGCAGCCAAGAGCCAGCGGGAGCGGCAGATACGCAGTATTTT
CASSQEPAGAADTQYF
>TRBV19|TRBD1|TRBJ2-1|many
TGTGCCAGTAGTATGCATCGACAGGGGATGGGGCACAATGAGCAGTTCTTC
CASSMHRQGMGHNEQFF
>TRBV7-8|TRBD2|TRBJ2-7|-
TGTGCCAGCAGCTTAGCGGCGGGAGGAGGTCGCGAGCAGTACTTC
CASSLAAGGGREQYF
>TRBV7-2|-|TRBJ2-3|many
TGTGCCAGCAGCTCGACTGGTACGCAGTATTTT
CASSSTGTQYF
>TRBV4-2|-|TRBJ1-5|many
TGTGCCAGCAGCCAAGATAGTCGCGGGGTCGGCAATCAGCCCCAGCATTTT
CASSQDSRGVGNQPQHF
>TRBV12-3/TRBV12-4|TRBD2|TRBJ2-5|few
TGTGCCAGCAGTTTACTAGCGGGGAACCAAGAGACCCAGTACTTC
CASSLLAGNQETQYF
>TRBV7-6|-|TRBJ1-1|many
TGTGCCAGCAGCTTAGAGGGGGGAACTGAAGCTTTCTTT
CASSLEGGTEAFF
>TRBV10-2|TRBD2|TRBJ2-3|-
TGCGCCAGCAGGGGGACTAGCGGGGGTAACACAGATACGCAGTATTTT
CASRGTSGGNTDTQYF
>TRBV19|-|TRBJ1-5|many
TGTGCCAGTATGAGCGCCGAGGTCGGTAGCAATCAGCCCCAGCATTTT
CASMSAEVGSNQPQHF
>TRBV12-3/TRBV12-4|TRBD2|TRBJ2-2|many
TGTGCCAGCAATCTGAGCGGGAGAGGAACCGGGGAGCTGTTTTTT
CASNLSGRGTGELFF